One and the same sample provided the 8 T cell receptor beta chains below, sequenced in a study of T cell responses to AZD1222 COVID-19 vaccine. The method was immunoSEQ multiplex PCR; TCRdb's version includes in-frame clones alone and lacks a portion of them. The sample has about 130,000 clones, over 75% seen once. Sequencing was performed on peripheral blood, taken on day 0 of AZD1222 vaccination. The receptors were gathered from an adult in good health.

This clone has just one count. This sequence joins TRBV29-1 and TRBJ2-1, with 7 bases matching TRBD1. This CDR3 is 17 amino acids long. Germline V gene lookup returns CDR1 SQVTM and CDR2 ANQGSEA. The trim removed 4 bases at V and 4 bases at J, leaving 16 bases unmatched. The CDR3 DNA sequence: TGCAGCGTTGTTGGGGTAAGGGGGCGAATTAGTTACAATGAGCAGTTCTTC. As protein: CSVVGVRGRISYNEQFF.

This clone was detected once. The chain carries TRBV4-1 and TRBJ1-2, with D possibly TRBD1 on 6 matching bases. Trimming removed 4 bases at V and 8 bases at J, with 14 bases between. The CDR3 extends over 13 amino acids. Germline V gene data show CDR1 as MGHRA and CDR2 as YSYEKL. The CDR3 region has the DNA TGCGCCAGCAGCCCCGGAGAGGGACAAGGCTACACCTTC. It is translated as CASSPGEGQGYTF.

The chain uses TRBV7-2 and TRBJ2-1; TRBD2 agrees at 9 bases. This CDR3 spans 16 amino acids. V shed 5 bases and J 2 bases; nucleotides not matched to a gene: 7. Germline V gene lookup returns CDR1 SGHTA and CDR2 FQGNSA. For the CDR3, the DNA is TGTGCCAGCAGCGGCCTAGCGGGGCTACCCTACAATGAGCAGTTCTTC. Protein: CASSGLAGLPYNEQFF.

V usage is TRBV27 and J usage is TRBJ1-6; D is uncertain. CDR1 is MNHEY, CDR2 SMNVEV, per germline (reference sequence). The CDR3 has 14 amino acids. V was cut by 3 bases and J by 6 bases, with 9 bases left in between. The CDR3 bases are TGTGCCAGCAGTTTCACGACGGTTAATTCACCCCTCCACTTT. Amino acids: CASSFTTVNSPLHF.

This clone has only a few counts. The CDR3 spells CASRPRGGGWGEQFF. The CDR3 nucleotides read TGTGCCAGCAGGCCCCGGGGAGGGGGCTGGGGTGAGCAGTTCTTC. The chain combines TRBV6-5 with TRBJ2-1, with D possibly called TRBD1 or TRBD2 (7 bases each). From germline, CDR1 is MNHEY and CDR2 SVGAGI. V lost 6 bases and J 9 bases, leaving 21 bases between the germline ends. The CDR3 length is 15 residues.

The rearrangement links TRBV10-2 to TRBJ1-3; possibly TRBD1 for D (6 bases). This CDR3 is 18 amino acids long. Germline CDR1 reads WSHSY; CDR2 reads SAAADI. Trimming pared 5 bases from V and 8 bases from J, leaving 28 bases between. CDR3 in DNA: TGCGCCAGCAGTCGGCGGGTTTATGGGGACAAGGGTCCTGACACCATATATTTT. Translation gives CASSRRVYGDKGPDTIYF.

In this sample, this clone turned up a few times. The chain is built from TRBV7-4 and TRBJ1-5; the D is unclear. There are 13 residues in the CDR3. Germline V gene data show CDR1 as SGHVT and CDR2 as SQSDAQ. Trimming removed 2 bases from V and 2 bases from J, with 4 bases in between. The CDR3 here is CASSLPRNQPQHF. In DNA form, the CDR3 reads TGTGCCAGCAGCTTACCCCGCAATCAGCCCCAGCATTTT.

The rearrangement links TRBV27 to TRBJ2-5, with unresolved D. This CDR3 is built from 15 residues. V lost 4 bases and J lost 2, with 14 bases in between. Germline loops: CDR1 MNHEY, CDR2 SMNVEV (reference sequence). CDR3: CASSSFAWQQETQYF. DNA for the CDR3: TGTGCCAGCAGTTCCTTTGCCTGGCAACAAGAGACCCAGTACTTC.